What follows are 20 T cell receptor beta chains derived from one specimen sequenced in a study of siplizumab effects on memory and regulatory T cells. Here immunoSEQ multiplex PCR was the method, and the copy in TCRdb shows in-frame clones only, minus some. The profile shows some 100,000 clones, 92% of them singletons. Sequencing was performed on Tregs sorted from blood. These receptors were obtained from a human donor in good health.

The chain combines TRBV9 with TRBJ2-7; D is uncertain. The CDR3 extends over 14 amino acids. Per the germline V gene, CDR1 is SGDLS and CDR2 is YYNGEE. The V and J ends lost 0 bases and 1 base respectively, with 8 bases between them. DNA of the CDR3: TGTGCCAGCAGCGTAGAAGCTACGTCCTACGAGCAGTACTTC. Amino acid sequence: CASSVEATSYEQYF.

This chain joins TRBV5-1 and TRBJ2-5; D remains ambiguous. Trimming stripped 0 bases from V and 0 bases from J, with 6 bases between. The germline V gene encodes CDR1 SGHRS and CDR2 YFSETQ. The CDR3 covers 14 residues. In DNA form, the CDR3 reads TGCGCCAGCAGCTTGGGAGCGTACCAAGAGACCCAGTACTTC. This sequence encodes CASSLGAYQETQYF.

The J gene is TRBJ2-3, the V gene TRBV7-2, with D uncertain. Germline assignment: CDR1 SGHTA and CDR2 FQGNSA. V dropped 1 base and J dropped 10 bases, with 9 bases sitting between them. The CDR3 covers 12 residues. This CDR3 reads CASSLVLLAQYF. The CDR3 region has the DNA TGTGCCAGCAGCTTAGTCCTCCTGGCGCAGTATTTT.

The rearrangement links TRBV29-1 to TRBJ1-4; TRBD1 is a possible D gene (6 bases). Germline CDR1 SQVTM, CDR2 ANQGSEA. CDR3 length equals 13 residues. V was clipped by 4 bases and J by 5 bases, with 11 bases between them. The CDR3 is CSVGIRGNEKLFF. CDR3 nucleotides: TGCAGCGTTGGCATCAGGGGAAATGAAAAACTGTTTTTT.

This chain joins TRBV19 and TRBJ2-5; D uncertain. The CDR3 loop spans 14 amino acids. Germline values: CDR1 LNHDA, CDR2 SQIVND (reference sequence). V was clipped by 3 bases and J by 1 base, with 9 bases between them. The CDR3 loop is CASSMWQFQETQYF. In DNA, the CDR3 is TGTGCCAGTAGTATGTGGCAGTTCCAAGAGACCCAGTACTTC.

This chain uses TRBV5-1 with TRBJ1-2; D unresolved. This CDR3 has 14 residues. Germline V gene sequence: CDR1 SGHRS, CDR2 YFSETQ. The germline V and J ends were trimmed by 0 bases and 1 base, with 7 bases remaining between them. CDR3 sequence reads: CASSLEGSNYGYTF. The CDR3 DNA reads TGCGCCAGCAGCTTGGAAGGGAGTAACTATGGCTACACCTTC. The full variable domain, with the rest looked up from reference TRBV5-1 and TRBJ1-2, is KAGVTQTPRYLIKTRGQQVTLSCSPISGHRSVSWYQQTPGQGLQFLFEYFSETQRNKGNFPGRFSGRQFSNSRSEMNVSTLELGDSALYLCASSLEGSNYGYTFGSGTRLTVV.

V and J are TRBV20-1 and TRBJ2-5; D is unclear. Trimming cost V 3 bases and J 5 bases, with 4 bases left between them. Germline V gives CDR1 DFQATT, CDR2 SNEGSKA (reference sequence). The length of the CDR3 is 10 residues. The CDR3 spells CSASLETQYF. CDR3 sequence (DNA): TGCAGTGCTAGCTTGGAGACCCAGTACTTC.

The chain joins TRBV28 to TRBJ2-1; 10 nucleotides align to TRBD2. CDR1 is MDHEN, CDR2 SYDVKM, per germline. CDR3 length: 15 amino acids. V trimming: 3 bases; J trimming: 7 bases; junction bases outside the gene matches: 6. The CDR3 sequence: CASSFPLAGRNEQFF. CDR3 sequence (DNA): TGTGCCAGCAGTTTTCCACTAGCGGGACGAAATGAGCAGTTCTTC. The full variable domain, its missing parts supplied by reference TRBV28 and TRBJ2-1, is DVKVTQSSRYLVKRTGEKVFLECVQDMDHENMFWYRQDPGLGLRLIYFSYDVKMKEKGDIPEGYSVSREKKERFSLILESASTNQTSMYLCASSFPLAGRNEQFFGPGTRLTVL.

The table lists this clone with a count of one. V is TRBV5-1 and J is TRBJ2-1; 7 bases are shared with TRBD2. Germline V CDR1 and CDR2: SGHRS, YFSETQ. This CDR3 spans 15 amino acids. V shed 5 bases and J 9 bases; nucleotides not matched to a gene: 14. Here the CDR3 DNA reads TGCGCCAGCAGTCTAGGACTAGGGCCGGGCGGTGAGCAGTTCTTC. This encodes CASSLGLGPGGEQFF.

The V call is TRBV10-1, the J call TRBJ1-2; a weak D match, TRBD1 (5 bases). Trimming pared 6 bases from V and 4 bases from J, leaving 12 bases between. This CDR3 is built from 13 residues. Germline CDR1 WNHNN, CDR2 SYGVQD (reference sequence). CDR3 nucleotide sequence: TGCGCCAGCAGCGCCTGGGACGGCTATGGCTACACCTTC. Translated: CASSAWDGYGYTF.

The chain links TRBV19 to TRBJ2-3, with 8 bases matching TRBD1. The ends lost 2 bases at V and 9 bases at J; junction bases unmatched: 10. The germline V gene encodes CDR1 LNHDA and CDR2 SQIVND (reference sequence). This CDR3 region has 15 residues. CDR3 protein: CASSIQGARRMTQYF. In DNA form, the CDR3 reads TGTGCCAGTAGTATACAGGGGGCAAGACGTATGACGCAGTATTTT.

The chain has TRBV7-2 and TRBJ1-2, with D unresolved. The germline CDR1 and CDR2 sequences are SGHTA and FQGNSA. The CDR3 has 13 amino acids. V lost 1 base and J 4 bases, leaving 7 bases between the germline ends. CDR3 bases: TGTGCCAGCAGCTTAGAGGGCGGCTATGGCTACACCTTC. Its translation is CASSLEGGYGYTF.

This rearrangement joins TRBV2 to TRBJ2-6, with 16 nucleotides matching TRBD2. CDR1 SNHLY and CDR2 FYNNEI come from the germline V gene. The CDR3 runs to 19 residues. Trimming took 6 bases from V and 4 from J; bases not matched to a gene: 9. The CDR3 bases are TGTGCCAGCAGGAAACCGGGACTAGCGGGAGGGCGCGGGGCCAACGTCCTGACTTTC. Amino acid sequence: CASRKPGLAGGRGANVLTF.

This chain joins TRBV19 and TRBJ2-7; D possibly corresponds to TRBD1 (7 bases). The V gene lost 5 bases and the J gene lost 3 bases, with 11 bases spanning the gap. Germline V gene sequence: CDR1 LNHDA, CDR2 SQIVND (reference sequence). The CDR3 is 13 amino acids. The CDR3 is CASSAGQNYEQYF. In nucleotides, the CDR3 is TGTGCCAGTAGTGCGGGACAGAACTACGAGCAGTACTTC.

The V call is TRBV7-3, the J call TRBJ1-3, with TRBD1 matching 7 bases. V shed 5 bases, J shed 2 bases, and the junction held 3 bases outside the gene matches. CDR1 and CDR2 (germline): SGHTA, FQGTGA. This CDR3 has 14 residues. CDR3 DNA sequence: TGTGCCAGCAGCCTACAGGGGACTGGAAACACCATATATTTT. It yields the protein CASSLQGTGNTIYF. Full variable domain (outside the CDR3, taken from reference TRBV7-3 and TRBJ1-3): GAGVSQTPSNKVTEKGKYVELRCDPISGHTALYWYRQSLGQGPEFLIYFQGTGAADDSGLPNDRFFAVRPEGSVSTLKIQRTERGDSAVYLCASSLQGTGNTIYFGEGSWLTVV.

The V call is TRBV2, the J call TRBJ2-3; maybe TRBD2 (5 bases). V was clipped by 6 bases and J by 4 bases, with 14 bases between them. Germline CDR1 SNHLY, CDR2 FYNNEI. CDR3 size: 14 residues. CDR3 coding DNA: TGTGCCAGCAGCATCCTTGTCGGGGCAGATACGCAGTATTTT. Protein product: CASSILVGADTQYF.

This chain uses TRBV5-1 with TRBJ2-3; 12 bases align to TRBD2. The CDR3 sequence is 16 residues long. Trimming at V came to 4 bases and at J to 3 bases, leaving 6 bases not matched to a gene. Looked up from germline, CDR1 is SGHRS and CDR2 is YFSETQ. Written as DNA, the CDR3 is TGCGCCAGCAGCCTAAAGACTAGCGGGAGTACAGATACGCAGTATTTT. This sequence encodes CASSLKTSGSTDTQYF. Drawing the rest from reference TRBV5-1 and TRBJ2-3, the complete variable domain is KAGVTQTPRYLIKTRGQQVTLSCSPISGHRSVSWYQQTPGQGLQFLFEYFSETQRNKGNFPGRFSGRQFSNSRSEMNVSTLELGDSALYLCASSLKTSGSTDTQYFGPGTRLTVL.

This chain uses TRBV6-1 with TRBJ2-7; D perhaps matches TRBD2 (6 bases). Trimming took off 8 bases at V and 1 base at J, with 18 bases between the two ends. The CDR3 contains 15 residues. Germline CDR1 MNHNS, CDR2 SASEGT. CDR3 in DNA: TGTGCCAGCCCCCCCGCGGGGCGGGGTTCCTACGAGCAGTACTTC. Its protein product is CASPPAGRGSYEQYF.

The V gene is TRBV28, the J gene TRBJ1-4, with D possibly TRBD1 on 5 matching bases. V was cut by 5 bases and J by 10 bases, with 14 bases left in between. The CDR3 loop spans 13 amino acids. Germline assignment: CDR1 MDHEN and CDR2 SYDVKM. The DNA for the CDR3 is TGTGCCAGCAGTCCCTCGGGGCAGGTAAAACTGTTTTTT. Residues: CASSPSGQVKLFF. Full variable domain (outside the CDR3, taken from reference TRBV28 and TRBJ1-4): DVKVTQSSRYLVKRTGEKVFLECVQDMDHENMFWYRQDPGLGLRLIYFSYDVKMKEKGDIPEGYSVSREKKERFSLILESASTNQTSMYLCASSPSGQVKLFFGSGTQLSVL.

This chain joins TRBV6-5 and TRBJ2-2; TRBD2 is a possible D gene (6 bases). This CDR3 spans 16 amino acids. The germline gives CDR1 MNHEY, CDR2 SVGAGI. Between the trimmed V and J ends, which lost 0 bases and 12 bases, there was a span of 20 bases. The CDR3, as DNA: TGTGCCAGCAGTTACTCGGGCCGGAGCCTTCGGGGGAAGCTGTTTTTT. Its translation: CASSYSGRSLRGKLFF.